A selection of T cell receptor beta chains follows, all from one sample in a study of cytomegalovirus exposure and HLA in healthy donors. The assay was immunoSEQ multiplex PCR, and TCRdb's table has in-frame clones only and misses some. The sample holds approximately 100,000 clones; about 75% are singletons and the top ten take roughly 13%. Sequenced input: PBMCs. The receptors were gathered from a male donor in good health and CMV-seropositive. Both conserved end residues are part of each CDR3. The D gene is left open where the match is weak.

D gene,J gene,V gene,CDR3 DNA,CDR3 protein
NA,TRBJ1-2,TRBV28,TGTGCCAGCAGTTTACCGAGTCTTTATGGCTACACCTTC,CASSLPSLYGYTF
NA,TRBJ2-5,TRBV5-6,TGTGCCAGCAGCTTACAGGGCTACGGGACCCAGTACTTC,CASSLQGYGTQYF
NA,TRBJ2-7,TRBV6-1,TGTGCCAGCATAGGGAGATACGAGCAGTACTTC,CASIGRYEQYF
NA,TRBJ2-2,TRBV7-9,TGTGCCAGCAGCTCACAGCTTCACACCGGGGAGCTGTTTTTT,CASSSQLHTGELFF
NA,TRBJ2-1,TRBV2,TGTGCCAGCAAAGGTGGCGGGGCGGCCTACAATGAGCAGTTCTTC,CASKGGGAAYNEQFF
NA,TRBJ1-2,TRBV2,TGTGCCAGCACCCTATCAGGGGCCAGTGGCTACACCTTC,CASTLSGASGYTF
TRBD2,TRBJ2-7,TRBV6-5,TGTGCCAGCTCCCCGGGGGGGACCGGCTCCTACGAGCAGTACTTC,CASSPGGTGSYEQYF
NA,TRBJ1-6,TRBV30,TGTGCCTGGAGTGTCGGGCACGGGGGTTCACCCCTCCACTTT,CAWSVGHGGSPLHF
TRBD2,TRBJ2-7,TRBV6-5,TGTGCCAGCAGTTTCCTAGCGGGGGAATACGAGCAGTACTTC,CASSFLAGEYEQYF
NA,TRBJ2-7,TRBV9,TGTGCCAGCAGCGTAGTAAGTGCTCGGACCGGGACCTACGAGCAGTACTTC,CASSVVSARTGTYEQYF
NA,TRBJ2-2,TRBV4-2,TGTGCCAGCAGCTCATCCCCTGGAGTGAACACCGGGGAGCTGTTTTTT,CASSSSPGVNTGELFF
NA,TRBJ1-1,TRBV7-2,TGTGCCAGCAGCTCCTTGGGGCAGGGAATGAACACTGAAGCTTTCTTT,CASSSLGQGMNTEAFF
NA,TRBJ1-2,TRBV5-4,TGTGCCAGCAGACGATTGGGGGGGAAAAACTATGGCTACACCTTC,CASRRLGGKNYGYTF
NA,TRBJ2-7,TRBV2,TGTGCCAGCAGTGTAGGGAGGCCCGAGCAGTACTTC,CASSVGRPEQYF
NA,TRBJ2-3,TRBV6-1,TGTGCCAGCAAGGCCGACAGGTCCACAGATACGCAGTATTTT,CASKADRSTDTQYF
NA,TRBJ2-7,TRBV5-6,TGTGCCAGCAGCCCGCCCAGAACCTACGAGCAGTACTTC,CASSPPRTYEQYF
NA,TRBJ2-7,TRBV5-6,TGTGCCAGCAGCTTGGGATGGCGGGTTCCCGAGCAGTACTTC,CASSLGWRVPEQYF
TRBD1,TRBJ2-7,TRBV19,TGTGCCAGTAGTATATCCCAGGGGGCGAGGGAGCAGTACTTC,CASSISQGAREQYF
TRBD1,TRBJ2-6,TRBV29-1,TGCAGCGTTGTGGACGGACAGGGGGCTTGGGGGGCCAACGTCCTGACTTTC,CSVVDGQGAWGANVLTF
TRBD1,TRBJ1-1,TRBV25-1,TGTGCCAGTCAGACAGGGGTGCTTGAAGCTTTCTTT,CASQTGVLEAFF
TRBD1,TRBJ1-1,TRBV28,TGTGCCAGCAGGGTGGGACAGGGATACACTGAAGCTTTCTTT,CASRVGQGYTEAFF
TRBD1,TRBJ1-2,TRBV5-1,TGCGCCAGCAGCCCCCGGGACAGTTCCTATGGCTACACCTTC,CASSPRDSSYGYTF
NA,TRBJ1-2,TRBV5-1,TGCGCCAGCAGCAGCCCGGGGGTCTATGGCTACACCTTC,CASSSPGVYGYTF
TRBD1,TRBJ2-7,TRBV30,TGTGCCTGGAGGAGCCCAATGACAGGGCCGAGATACGAGCAGTACTTC,CAWRSPMTGPRYEQYF
NA,TRBJ2-2,TRBV19,TGTGCCAGTAGGCTCTTTAGGGGGAACACCGGGGAGCTGTTTTTT,CASRLFRGNTGELFF
TRBD1,TRBJ2-1,TRBV19,TGTGCCAGTAGTACCCGCGGACAGGGCAGGGGTGAGCAGTTCTTC,CASSTRGQGRGEQFF
TRBD1,TRBJ2-5,TRBV6-5,TGTGCCAGCAGGACGACAGGGGCTGAGACCCAGTACTTC,CASRTTGAETQYF